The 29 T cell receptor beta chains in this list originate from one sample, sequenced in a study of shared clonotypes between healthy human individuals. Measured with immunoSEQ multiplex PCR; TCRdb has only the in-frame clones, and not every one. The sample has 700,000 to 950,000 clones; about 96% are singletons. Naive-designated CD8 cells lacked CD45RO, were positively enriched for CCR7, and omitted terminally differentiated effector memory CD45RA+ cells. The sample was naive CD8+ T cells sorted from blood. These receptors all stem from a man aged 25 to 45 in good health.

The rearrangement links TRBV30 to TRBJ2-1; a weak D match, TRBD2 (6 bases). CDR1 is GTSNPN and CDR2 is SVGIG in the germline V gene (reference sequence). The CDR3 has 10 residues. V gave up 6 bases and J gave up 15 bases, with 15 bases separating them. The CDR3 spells CACSDTSRFF. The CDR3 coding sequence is TGTGCCTGCTCCGATACTAGCCGGTTCTTC.

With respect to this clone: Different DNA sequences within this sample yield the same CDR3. The CDR3 here is CASSYQGRTEAFF. The CDR3 DNA is TGTGCCAGCAGTTATCAGGGAAGGACTGAAGCTTTCTTT. V gene TRBV6-5 combines with J gene TRBJ1-1; tentatively, D is TRBD1 (5 bases). V was trimmed by 3 bases and J by 5 bases, leaving 10 bases between them. CDR1 is MNHEY and CDR2 is SVGAGI in the germline V gene. The length of the CDR3 is 13 residues.

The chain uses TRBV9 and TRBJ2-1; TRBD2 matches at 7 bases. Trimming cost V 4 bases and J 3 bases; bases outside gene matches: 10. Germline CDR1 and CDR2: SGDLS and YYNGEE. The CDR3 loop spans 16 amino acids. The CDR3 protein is CASSQHWGEGYNEQFF. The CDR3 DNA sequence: TGTGCCAGCAGCCAACACTGGGGGGAGGGCTACAATGAGCAGTTCTTC.

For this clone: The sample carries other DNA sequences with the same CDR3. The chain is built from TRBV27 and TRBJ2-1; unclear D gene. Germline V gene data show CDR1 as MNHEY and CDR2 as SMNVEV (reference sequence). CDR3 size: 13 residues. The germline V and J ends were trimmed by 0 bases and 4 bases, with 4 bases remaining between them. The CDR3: CASSLSTYNEQFF. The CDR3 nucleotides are TGTGCCAGCAGTTTATCAACATACAATGAGCAGTTCTTC.

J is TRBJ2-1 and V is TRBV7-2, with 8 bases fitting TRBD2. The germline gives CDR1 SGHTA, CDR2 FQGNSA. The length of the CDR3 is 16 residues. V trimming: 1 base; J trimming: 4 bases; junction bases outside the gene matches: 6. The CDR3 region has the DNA TGTGCCAGCAGCTTAGGGCTAGCGGGTGGTTACAATGAGCAGTTCTTC. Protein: CASSLGLAGGYNEQFF.

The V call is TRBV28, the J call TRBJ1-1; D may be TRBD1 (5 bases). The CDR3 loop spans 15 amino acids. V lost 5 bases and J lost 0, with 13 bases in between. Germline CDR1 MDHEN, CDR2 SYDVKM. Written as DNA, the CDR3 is TGTGCCAGCAGTCCCGGGACTGTTATGAACACTGAAGCTTTCTTT. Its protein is CASSPGTVMNTEAFF.

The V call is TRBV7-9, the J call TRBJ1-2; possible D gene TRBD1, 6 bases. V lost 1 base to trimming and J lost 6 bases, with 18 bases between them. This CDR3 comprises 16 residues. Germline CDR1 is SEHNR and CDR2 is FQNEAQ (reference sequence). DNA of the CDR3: TGTGCCAGCAGCTTAGGAGACAGGAGCGTGGTTGATGGCTACACCTTC. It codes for CASSLGDRSVVDGYTF.

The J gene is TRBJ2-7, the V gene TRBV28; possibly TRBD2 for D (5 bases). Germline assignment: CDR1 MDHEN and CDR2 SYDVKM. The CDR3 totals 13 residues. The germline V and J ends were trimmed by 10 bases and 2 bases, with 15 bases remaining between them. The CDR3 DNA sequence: TGTGCCATCCGGCTTGGGAGAACCTACGAGCAGTACTTC. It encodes CAIRLGRTYEQYF.

CDR3 sequence: CASSFRTGPGELFF. The CDR3 nucleotides read TGTGCCAGCAGCTTCCGTACGGGTCCCGGGGAGCTGTTTTTT. The rearrangement joins TRBV7-9 to TRBJ2-2; no firm D call. Trimming pared 3 bases from V and 6 bases from J, leaving 11 bases between. Germline V gene lookup returns CDR1 SEHNR and CDR2 FQNEAQ (reference sequence). The CDR3 has 14 residues.

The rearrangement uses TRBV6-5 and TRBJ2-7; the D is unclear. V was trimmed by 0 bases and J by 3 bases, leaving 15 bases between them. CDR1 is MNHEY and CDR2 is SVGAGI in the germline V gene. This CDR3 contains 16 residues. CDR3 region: CASSYSKLGFYYEQYF. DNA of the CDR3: TGTGCCAGCAGTTACTCCAAATTGGGGTTTTACTACGAGCAGTACTTC.

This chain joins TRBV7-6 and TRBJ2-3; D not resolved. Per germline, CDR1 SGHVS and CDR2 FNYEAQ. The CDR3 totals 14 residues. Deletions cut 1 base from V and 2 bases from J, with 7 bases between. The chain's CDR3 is CASSLGSITDTQYF. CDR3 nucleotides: TGTGCCAGCAGCTTAGGTAGCATCACAGATACGCAGTATTTT.

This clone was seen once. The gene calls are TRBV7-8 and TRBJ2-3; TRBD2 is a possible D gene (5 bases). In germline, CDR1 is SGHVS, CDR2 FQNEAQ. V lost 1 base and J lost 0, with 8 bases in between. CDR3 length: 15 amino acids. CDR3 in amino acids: CASSLEGGSTDTQYF. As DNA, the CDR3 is TGTGCCAGCAGCTTAGAGGGCGGGAGCACAGATACGCAGTATTTT.

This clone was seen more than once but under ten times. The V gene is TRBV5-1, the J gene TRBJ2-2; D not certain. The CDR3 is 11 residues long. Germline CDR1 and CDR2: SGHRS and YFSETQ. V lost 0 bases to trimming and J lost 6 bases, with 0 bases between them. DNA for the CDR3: TGCGCCAGCAGCTTGGCCGGGGAGCTGTTTTTT. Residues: CASSLAGELFF.

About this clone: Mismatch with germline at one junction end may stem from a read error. The CDR3 DNA reads TGCAGTGTTGAGCCGGGACAGAAATACAATGAGCAGTTCTTC. Translation: CSVEPGQKYNEQFF. The J gene is TRBJ2-1, the V gene TRBV29-1; 7 bases line up with TRBD1. CDR1 is SQVTM and CDR2 is ANQGSEA in the germline V gene. This CDR3 region has 14 residues.

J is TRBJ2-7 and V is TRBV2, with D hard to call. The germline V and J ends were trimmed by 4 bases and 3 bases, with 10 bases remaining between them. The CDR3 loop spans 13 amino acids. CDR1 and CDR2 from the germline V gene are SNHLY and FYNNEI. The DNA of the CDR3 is TGTGCCAGCAGTGTCGGCTCCAACTACGAGCAGTACTTC. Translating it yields CASSVGSNYEQYF.

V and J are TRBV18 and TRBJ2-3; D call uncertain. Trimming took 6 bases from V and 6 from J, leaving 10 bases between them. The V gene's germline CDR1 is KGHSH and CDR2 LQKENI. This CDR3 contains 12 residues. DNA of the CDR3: TGTGCCAGCTCGCATACACCGGATACGCAGTATTTT. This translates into CASSHTPDTQYF.

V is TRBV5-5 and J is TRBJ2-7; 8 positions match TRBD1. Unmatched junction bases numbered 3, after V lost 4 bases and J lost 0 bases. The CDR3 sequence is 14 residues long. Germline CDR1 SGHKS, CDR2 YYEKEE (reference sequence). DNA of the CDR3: TGTGCCAGCAGCACCGGGACAGGCTCCTACGAGCAGTACTTC. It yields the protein CASSTGTGSYEQYF.

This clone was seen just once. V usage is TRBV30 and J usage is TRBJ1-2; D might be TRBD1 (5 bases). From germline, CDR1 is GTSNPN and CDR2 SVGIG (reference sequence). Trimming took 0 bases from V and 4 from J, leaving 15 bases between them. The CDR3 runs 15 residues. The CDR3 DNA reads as TGTGCCTGGAGTGTACGCGAGGGGCGAGGCTATGGCTACACCTTC. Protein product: CAWSVREGRGYGYTF.

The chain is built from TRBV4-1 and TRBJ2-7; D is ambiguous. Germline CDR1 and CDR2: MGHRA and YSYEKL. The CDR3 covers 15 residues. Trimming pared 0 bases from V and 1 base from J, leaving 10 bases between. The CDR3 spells CASSQETDESYEQYF. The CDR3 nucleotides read TGCGCCAGCAGCCAAGAGACGGACGAATCCTACGAGCAGTACTTC.

The CDR3 sequence is CASSKDTDSNQPQHF. In DNA, the CDR3 is TGTGCCAGCAGCAAAGACACGGATAGCAATCAGCCCCAGCATTTT. The chain links TRBV7-9 to TRBJ1-5; D ambiguous. Trimming cost V 5 bases and J 0 bases, with 11 bases left between them. The CDR3 is 15 amino acids. Germline V CDR1 and CDR2: SEHNR, FQNEAQ (reference sequence). Variable domain in full (rest from reference TRBV7-9 and TRBJ1-5): DTGVSQNPRHKITKRGQNVTFRCDPISEHNRLYWYRQTLGQGPEFLTYFQNEAQLEKSRLLSDRFSAERPKGSFSTLEIQRTEQGDSAMYLCASSKDTDSNQPQHFGDGTRLSIL.

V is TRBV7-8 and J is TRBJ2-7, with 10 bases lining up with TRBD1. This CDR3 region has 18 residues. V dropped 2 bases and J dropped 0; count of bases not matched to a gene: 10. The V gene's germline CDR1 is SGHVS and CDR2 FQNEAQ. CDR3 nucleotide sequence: TGTGCCAGCAGCTTACCCCGGACAGGGGGAAGGAGCTCCTACGAGCAGTACTTC. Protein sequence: CASSLPRTGGRSSYEQYF.

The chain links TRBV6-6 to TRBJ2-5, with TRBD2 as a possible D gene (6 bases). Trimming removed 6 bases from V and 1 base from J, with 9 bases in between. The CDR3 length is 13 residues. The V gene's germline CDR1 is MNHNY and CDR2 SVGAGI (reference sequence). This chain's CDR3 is CASREGIQETQYF. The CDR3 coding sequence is TGTGCCAGCAGGGAGGGGATCCAAGAGACCCAGTACTTC.

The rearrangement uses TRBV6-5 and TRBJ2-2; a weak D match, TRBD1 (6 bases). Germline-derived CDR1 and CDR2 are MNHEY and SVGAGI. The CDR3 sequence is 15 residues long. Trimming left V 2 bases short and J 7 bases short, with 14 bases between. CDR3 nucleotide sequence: TGTGCCAGCAGTTACGGGGGACAATTTGACGGGGAGCTGTTTTTT. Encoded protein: CASSYGGQFDGELFF.

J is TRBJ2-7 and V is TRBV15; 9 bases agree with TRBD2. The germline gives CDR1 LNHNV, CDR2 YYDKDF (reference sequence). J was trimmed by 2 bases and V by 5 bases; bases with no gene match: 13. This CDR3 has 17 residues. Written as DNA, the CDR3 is TGTGCCACCAGCCAAGTCCCCGGGACTAGCATTCCCTACGAGCAGTACTTC. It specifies CATSQVPGTSIPYEQYF.

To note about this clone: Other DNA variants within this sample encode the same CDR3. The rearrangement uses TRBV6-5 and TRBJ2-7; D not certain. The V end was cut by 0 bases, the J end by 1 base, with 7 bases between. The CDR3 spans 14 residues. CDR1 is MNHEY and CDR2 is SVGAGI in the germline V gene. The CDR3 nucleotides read TGTGCCAGCAGTTACTCGAGTGGATCCTACGAGCAGTACTTC. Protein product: CASSYSSGSYEQYF.

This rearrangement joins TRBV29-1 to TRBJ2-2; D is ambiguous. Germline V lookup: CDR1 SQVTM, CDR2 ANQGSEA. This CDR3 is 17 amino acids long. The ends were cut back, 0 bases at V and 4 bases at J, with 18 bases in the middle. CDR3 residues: CSVEDRNPGSGTGELFF. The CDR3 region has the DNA TGCAGCGTTGAAGATAGGAATCCTGGAAGTGGCACCGGGGAGCTGTTTTTT.

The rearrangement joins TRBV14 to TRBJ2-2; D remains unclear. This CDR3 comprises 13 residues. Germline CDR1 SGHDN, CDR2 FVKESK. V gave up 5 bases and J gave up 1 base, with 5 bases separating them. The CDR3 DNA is TGTGCCAGCAGCGACAAGAACACCGGGGAGCTGTTTTTT. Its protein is CASSDKNTGELFF.

Here the CDR3 reads CASSLIPASGSTDTQYF. In DNA form, the CDR3 reads TGTGCCAGCAGTTTAATCCCGGCTAGCGGGAGCACAGATACGCAGTATTTT. The gene calls are TRBV27 and TRBJ2-3; 8 bases are a match to TRBD2. This CDR3 region has 17 residues. V trimming: 2 bases; J trimming: 0 bases; junction bases outside the gene matches: 7. CDR1 and CDR2 from the germline V gene are MNHEY and SMNVEV (reference sequence).

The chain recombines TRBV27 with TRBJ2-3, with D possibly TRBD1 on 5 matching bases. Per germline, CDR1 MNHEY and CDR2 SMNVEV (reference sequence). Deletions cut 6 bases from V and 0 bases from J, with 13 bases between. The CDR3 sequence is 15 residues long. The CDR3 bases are TGTGCCAGCAGCTTAGGGGCACCTAGCACAGATACGCAGTATTTT. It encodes CASSLGAPSTDTQYF.